The 11 T cell receptor beta chains given below trace back to one sample, sequenced in a study of T cell changes during pregnancy in multiple sclerosis. Repertoires were generated with immunoSEQ multiplex PCR, while TCRdb's copy carries only in-frame clones and drops some. This sample has 110,000 or so clones, with about 94% found just once. This material consisted of peripheral blood, taken before pregnancy. Source of these receptors: a female donor with multiple sclerosis, enrolled in a pregnancy study.

This chain joins TRBV5-1 and TRBJ2-3; D ambiguous. V was pared by 0 bases and J by 0 bases, with 5 bases between. Germline CDR1 reads SGHRS; CDR2 reads YFSETQ. The CDR3 runs 14 residues. CDR3 sequence (DNA): TGCGCCAGCAGCTTGGGCCAGAGCACAGATACGCAGTATTTT. Residues: CASSLGQSTDTQYF.

The V call is TRBV29-1, the J call TRBJ1-3, with 11 bases that match TRBD1. This CDR3 is built from 14 residues. Per the germline V gene, CDR1 is SQVTM and CDR2 is ANQGSEA. The V and J ends lost 7 bases and 3 bases, in that order; junction bases with no gene match: 5. The CDR3 is CSASGTGGGNTIYF. The CDR3 DNA is TGCAGCGCGAGCGGGACAGGGGGTGGAAACACCATATATTTT. The full variable domain, rest sourced from reference TRBV29-1 and TRBJ1-3, is SAVISQKPSRDICQRGTSLTIQCQVDSQVTMMFWYRQQPGQSLTLIATANQGSEATYESGFVIDKFPISRPNLTFSTLTVSNMSPEDSSIYLCSASGTGGGNTIYFGEGSWLTVV.

The rearrangement joins TRBV9 to TRBJ2-2, with TRBD2 as a possible D gene (6 bases). CDR1 is SGDLS, CDR2 YYNGEE, per germline. V lost 4 bases and J 0 bases, leaving 13 bases between the germline ends. There are 16 residues in the CDR3. The chain's CDR3 is CASSPEGRANTGELFF. For the CDR3, the DNA is TGTGCCAGCAGCCCGGAGGGACGGGCGAACACCGGGGAGCTGTTTTTT.

In this sample, this clone turned up once. The chain is built from TRBV7-6 and TRBJ1-1; unclear D gene. With 0 bases removed from V and 4 bases from J, the gap between germline ends came to 6 bases. The CDR3 sequence is 13 residues long. CDR1 SGHVS and CDR2 FNYEAQ come from the germline V gene. The CDR3 is CASSLAQSTEAFF. DNA of the CDR3: TGTGCCAGCAGCTTAGCACAGAGCACTGAAGCTTTCTTT.

The V gene is TRBV6-5, the J gene TRBJ2-7, with TRBD2 matching 13 bases. This CDR3 region has 13 residues. Per the germline V gene, CDR1 is MNHEY and CDR2 is SVGAGI. J gave up 6 bases and V 6 bases, and 2 bases lay outside the gene matches. The CDR3 DNA reads as TGTGCCAGCAGCTGGACTAGCGGGAGCGAGCAGTACTTC. Encoded protein: CASSWTSGSEQYF.

The chain carries TRBV5-1 and TRBJ1-1; 7 bases agree with TRBD1. The CDR3 has 13 residues. V lost 4 bases and J lost 7; bases outside the gene matches: 7. The germline gives CDR1 SGHRS, CDR2 YFSETQ. CDR3 sequence reads: CASSKDRAHEAFF. The CDR3 nucleotides are TGCGCCAGCAGCAAAGACAGGGCTCATGAAGCTTTCTTT.

The chain uses TRBV5-1 and TRBJ2-7; D possibly corresponds to TRBD2 (6 bases). V was shortened by 7 bases and J by 4 bases, with 9 bases between the two germline ends. Per germline, CDR1 SGHRS and CDR2 YFSETQ. The CDR3 covers 11 residues. This chain's CDR3 is CASSEGYEQYF. The CDR3 nucleotides are TGCGCCAGCTCGGAGGGTTACGAGCAGTACTTC.

Only one count was recorded for this clone. The V gene is TRBV19, the J gene TRBJ1-1; 7 bases match TRBD1. Germline trimming cut 4 bases from V and 0 bases from J; bases unmatched to any gene: 11. The CDR3 extends over 17 amino acids. From germline, CDR1 is LNHDA and CDR2 SQIVND (reference sequence). The DNA for the CDR3 is TGTGCCAGTAGTAGACCCGGGACAGCCCTCATGAACACTGAAGCTTTCTTT. This gives the protein CASSRPGTALMNTEAFF.

This clone was recorded once. The chain employs TRBV28 and TRBJ1-2; perhaps TRBD1 as D (6 bases). CDR3 size: 16 residues. V was trimmed by 3 bases and J by 4 bases, leaving 18 bases between them. CDR1 is MDHEN and CDR2 is SYDVKM in the germline V gene. CDR3 residues: CASSLSAGAGVYGYTF. The CDR3 DNA is TGTGCCAGCAGTTTGTCCGCGGGGGCGGGGGTCTATGGCTACACCTTC.

This CDR3 reads CASSLGGRGGNEKLFF. DNA for the CDR3: TGTGCCAGCAGCTTAGGGGGGCGTGGGGGTAACGAAAAACTGTTTTTT. V gene TRBV7-8 combines with J gene TRBJ1-4, with D perhaps matching TRBD1 (6 bases). The CDR3 extends over 16 amino acids. The germline gives CDR1 SGHVS, CDR2 FQNEAQ. The germline V and J ends were trimmed by 1 base and 8 bases, with 17 bases remaining between them.

The V call is TRBV7-9, the J call TRBJ1-3, with no clear D. CDR1 and CDR2 (germline): SEHNR, FQNEAQ (reference sequence). Trimming took 5 bases from V and 5 from J, leaving 16 bases between them. The CDR3 totals 15 residues. CDR3 loop: CASSPPGDPRNTIYF. The DNA of the CDR3 is TGTGCCAGCAGCCCACCGGGAGATCCAAGAAACACCATATATTTT. The complete variable domain, with remaining parts taken from reference TRBV7-9 and TRBJ1-3, reads DTGVSQNPRHKITKRGQNVTFRCDPISEHNRLYWYRQTLGQGPEFLTYFQNEAQLEKSRLLSDRFSAERPKGSFSTLEIQRTEQGDSAMYLCASSPPGDPRNTIYFGEGSWLTVV.